These T cell receptor beta chains were read from a single sample in a study of beta chain features in type 1 diabetes. The repertoire was sequenced with immunoSEQ multiplex PCR; TCRdb's copy has only in-frame clones and lacks some. Of fewer than 350,000 clones listed, over 14% were seen once; the top ten hold 0.015%. Material: naive CD4+ T cells from blood. The receptors derive from a man aged 18 to 35 with type 1 diabetes. The CDR3 runs from the conserved cysteine through the conserved F or W. The D gene is left open where the match is weak. The listing skips clone size in some rows; elsewhere it reads once, few, many or a size class.

j_gene | d_gene | abundance | v_gene | CDR3aa | CDR3nt
TRBJ2-7 | - | few | TRBV6-5 | CASRGSGNEQYF | TGTGCCAGCAGGGGGTCAGGGAACGAGCAGTACTTC
TRBJ2-2 | - | few | TRBV30 | CAWIEGANTGELFF | TGTGCCTGGATTGAGGGGGCGAACACCGGGGAGCTGTTTTTT
TRBJ1-1 | - | - | TRBV7-9 | CASSLRDNKAFF | TGTGCCAGCAGCTTAAGGGACAATAAAGCTTTCTTT
TRBJ2-2 | - | - | TRBV30 | CAWRQSTNTGELFF | TGTGCCTGGCGACAGAGTACGAACACCGGGGAGCTGTTTTTT
TRBJ2-7 | - | few | TRBV18 | CASSPIMAGGGYEQYF | TGTGCCAGCTCACCAATTATGGCGGGCGGCGGGTACGAGCAGTACTTC
TRBJ2-7 | - | - | TRBV14 | CASSQDWASYEQYF | TGTGCCAGCAGCCAAGATTGGGCTTCCTACGAGCAGTACTTC
TRBJ2-7 | - | - | TRBV9 | CASRRFPGSYEQYF | TGTGCCAGCAGGAGGTTCCCGGGTTCCTACGAGCAGTACTTC
TRBJ2-5 | TRBD1 | - | TRBV4-3 | CASSQRQGGGQYF | TGCGCCAGCAGCCAGCGACAGGGGGGGGGCCAGTACTTC
TRBJ1-2 | TRBD1 | few | TRBV25-1 | CASSGPGTGGADGYTF | TGTGCCAGCAGTGGACCCGGGACAGGGGGCGCTGATGGCTACACCTTC
TRBJ2-7 | TRBD1 | few | TRBV4-2 | CASSQEVTGGVQYF | TGTGCCAGCAGCCAAGAAGTGACAGGGGGCGTGCAGTACTTC
TRBJ2-4 | - | - | TRBV15 | CATSKERVAKNIQYF | TGTGCCACCAGCAAAGAGCGGGTAGCCAAAAACATTCAGTACTTC
TRBJ2-3 | - | - | TRBV5-1 | CASSSRGLPSTDTQYF | TGCGCCAGCAGCTCCCGCGGACTGCCGAGCACAGATACGCAGTATTTT
TRBJ2-7 | - | few | TRBV21-1 | CASRERVTAHEQYF | TGTGCCAGCAGGGAACGGGTCACTGCCCACGAGCAGTACTTC
TRBJ2-7 | - | - | TRBV28 | CASSLSHTYEQYF | TGTGCCAGCAGTTTAAGTCACACCTACGAGCAGTACTTC
TRBJ2-3 | - | - | TRBV5-1 | CASSLGGPDTQYF | TGCGCCAGCAGCTTGGGAGGGCCAGATACGCAGTATTTT
TRBJ1-1 | TRBD1 | - | TRBV25-1 | CASSEYGGQGMTEAFF | TGTGCCAGCAGTGAATATGGGGGACAGGGAATGACTGAAGCTTTCTTT
TRBJ2-5 | - | - | TRBV7-2 | CASRRRGFPETQYF | TGTGCCAGCCGGCGGCGGGGATTCCCAGAGACCCAGTACTTC
TRBJ1-5 | - | few | TRBV7-9 | CASSFAGTPASYQPQHF | TGTGCCAGCAGCTTTGCCGGGACACCGGCCTCCTATCAGCCCCAGCATTTT
TRBJ2-5 | TRBD1 | - | TRBV18 | CASSLGTGQETQYF | TGTGCCAGCTCACTCGGGACAGGGCAAGAGACCCAGTACTTC
TRBJ2-7 | - | few | TRBV20-1 | CSATTNYEQYF | TGCAGTGCTACTACTAACTACGAGCAGTACTTC
TRBJ2-7 | TRBD2 | - | TRBV7-2 | CASRSYGGAGEQYF | TGTGCCAGCAGAAGTTACGGGGGGGCAGGCGAGCAGTACTTC
TRBJ1-1 | TRBD1 | few | TRBV25-1 | CASSERKTGGSEAFF | TGTGCCAGCAGTGAGAGGAAAACAGGGGGCAGTGAAGCTTTCTTT
TRBJ2-3 | TRBD1 | - | TRBV30 | CAWSVTGGADTQYF | TGTGCCTGGAGTGTGACAGGGGGGGCAGATACGCAGTATTTT
TRBJ1-1 | TRBD1 | few | TRBV9 | CASSPSRDRVYTEAFF | TGTGCCAGCAGCCCGAGCCGGGACAGGGTTTACACTGAAGCTTTCTTT
TRBJ2-7 | TRBD1 | - | TRBV18 | CASSPPGQGPYEQYF | TGTGCCAGCTCACCGCCGGGACAGGGACCCTACGAGCAGTACTTC
TRBJ1-5 | - | few | TRBV28 | CASSFTGNQPQHF | TGTGCCAGCAGTTTCACGGGCAATCAGCCCCAGCATTTT
TRBJ2-1 | TRBD1 | - | TRBV6-5 | CASRTKGQGNNEQFF | TGTGCCAGCAGAACCAAGGGACAGGGTAACAATGAGCAGTTCTTC
TRBJ2-1 | - | - | TRBV27 | CASSFGGWYNEQFF | TGTGCCAGCAGTTTCGGGGGTTGGTACAATGAGCAGTTCTTC
TRBJ2-7 | - | - | TRBV28 | CASTGLPNSGLEQYF | TGTGCCAGCACGGGACTCCCGAACAGTGGGCTCGAGCAGTACTTC
TRBJ1-4 | - | - | TRBV4-2 | CASSQERAATNEKLFF | TGTGCCAGCAGCCAGGAGCGGGCGGCAACTAATGAAAAACTGTTTTTT
TRBJ2-7 | TRBD2 | - | TRBV28 | CASSLSGTSGSYEQYF | TGTGCCAGCAGTTTGTCCGGGACTAGCGGATCCTACGAGCAGTACTTC
TRBJ2-1 | TRBD2 | - | TRBV2 | CATTRLAGYNEQFF | TGTGCCACTACCAGACTAGCGGGGTACAATGAGCAGTTCTTC
TRBJ2-7 | TRBD2 | few | TRBV6-5 | CASSFGLADASYEQYF | TGTGCCAGCAGTTTCGGACTAGCGGACGCCTCCTACGAGCAGTACTTC
TRBJ2-7 | - | - | TRBV25-1 | CASSEARHEQYF | TGTGCCAGCAGTGAAGCTAGGCACGAGCAGTACTTC
TRBJ2-2 | - | few | TRBV7-2 | CASSPTGTGELFF | TGTGCCAGCAGCCCAACAGGGACCGGGGAGCTGTTTTTT
TRBJ2-1 | TRBD2 | - | TRBV9 | CASSVKIAGTPYNEQFF | TGTGCCAGCAGCGTGAAGATAGCGGGAACCCCCTACAATGAGCAGTTCTTC
TRBJ1-1 | - | - | TRBV30 | CAWRMAGAGNTEAFF | TGTGCCTGGAGGATGGCAGGGGCAGGGAACACTGAAGCTTTCTTT
TRBJ1-5 | - | - | TRBV27 | CASSSRSSLLPSNQPQHF | TGTGCCAGCAGTTCCCGGTCTTCGCTTCTACCTAGCAATCAGCCCCAGCATTTT
TRBJ1-2 | - | few | TRBV27 | CASSFDTYYGYTF | TGTGCCAGCAGTTTTGATACTTACTATGGCTACACCTTC
TRBJ2-3 | - | few | TRBV7-2 | CASSSHQWGRGTDTQYF | TGTGCCAGCAGCTCCCATCAATGGGGGCGGGGCACAGATACGCAGTATTTT
TRBJ1-1 | TRBD1 | - | TRBV6-5 | CASRPTGGGTEAFF | TGTGCCAGCAGACCGACAGGGGGTGGGACTGAAGCTTTCTTT
TRBJ1-2 | - | few | TRBV2 | CASSEQDPNTYGYTF | TGTGCCAGCAGTGAGCAGGATCCCAACACCTATGGCTACACCTTC
TRBJ2-7 | - | - | TRBV7-2 | CASSWAIVYEQYF | TGTGCCAGCAGCTGGGCCATTGTCTACGAGCAGTACTTC
TRBJ2-4 | TRBD1 | - | TRBV28 | CASSRGTGGSGNIQYF | TGTGCCAGCAGTCGTGGGACAGGGGGAAGTGGAAACATTCAGTACTTC
TRBJ1-2 | - | - | TRBV15 | CATRAKRQGGYTF | TGTGCCACCAGGGCGAAGAGGCAGGGAGGCTACACCTTC
TRBJ1-1 | TRBD1 | few | TRBV7-2 | CASSPTRQGSGAFF | TGTGCCAGCAGCCCGACCCGACAGGGTTCGGGCGCTTTCTTT
TRBJ1-3 | - | - | TRBV29-1 | CSVYQQGSGNTIYF | TGCAGCGTTTATCAACAGGGCTCTGGAAACACCATATATTTT
TRBJ1-6 | TRBD1 | few | TRBV6-5 | CASRDQTGGLSPLHF | TGTGCCAGCAGAGACCAGACAGGGGGACTTTCACCCCTCCACTTT
TRBJ2-7 | TRBD1 | - | TRBV29-1 | CSVAGQVSYEQYF | TGCAGCGTTGCGGGACAGGTCTCCTACGAGCAGTACTTC
TRBJ2-2 | - | - | TRBV28 | CASRWAETGELFF | TGTGCCAGCAGGTGGGCCGAGACCGGGGAGCTGTTTTTT
TRBJ1-5 | TRBD1 | few | TRBV2 | CASILDRGNQPQHF | TGTGCCAGCATATTGGACAGGGGCAATCAGCCCCAGCATTTT
TRBJ2-5 | - | few | TRBV7-2 | CASSSGVGMETQYF | TGTGCCAGCAGTTCAGGGGTTGGAATGGAGACCCAGTACTTC
TRBJ2-1 | - | few | TRBV9 | CASSVGVASYNEQFF | TGTGCCAGCAGCGTAGGTGTAGCGTCCTACAATGAGCAGTTCTTC
TRBJ2-2 | - | - | TRBV7-2 | CASSPQSGVNTGELFF | TGTGCCAGCAGCCCACAATCAGGGGTAAACACCGGGGAGCTGTTTTTT
TRBJ2-6 | - | few | TRBV18 | CASSPRGRGTGANVLTF | TGTGCCAGCTCACCAAGGGGCCGCGGTACTGGGGCCAACGTCCTGACTTTC